These 4 T cell receptor beta chains were sequenced from one sample in a study of blood T cell repertoires in COVID-19. TCRdb keeps only in-frame clones here, not all; method: immunoSEQ multiplex PCR. The sample lists about 110,000 clones, roughly 91% occurring once. The sequencing sample was made of peripheral blood. These receptor sequences come from a woman aged 50 to 65 with acute or convalescent COVID-19.

The rearrangement uses TRBV5-1 and TRBJ2-3; D perhaps matches TRBD1 (6 bases). This CDR3 has 12 residues. Germline CDR1 reads SGHRS; CDR2 reads YFSETQ. Deletions cut 5 bases from V and 10 bases from J, with 14 bases between. CDR3 in amino acids: CASSLQGYAQYF. Here the CDR3 DNA reads TGCGCCAGCAGTTTACAGGGCTACGCGCAGTATTTT.

V is TRBV7-2 and J is TRBJ2-6; 7 bases match TRBD1. Germline CDR1 and CDR2: SGHTA and FQGNSA. The CDR3 runs 15 residues. V lost 5 bases and J lost 4; bases outside the gene matches: 5. CDR3 DNA: TGTGCCAGCAGCCTTGACAGGGCCGGGGCCAACGTCCTGACTTTC. It is translated as CASSLDRAGANVLTF.

The table lists this clone with a count of one. The chain is built from TRBV19 and TRBJ2-1; 7 bases map to TRBD1. The V gene's germline CDR1 is LNHDA and CDR2 SQIVND (reference sequence). V shed 1 base, J shed 2 bases, and the junction held 2 bases outside the gene matches. CDR3 length: 15 amino acids. The chain's CDR3 is CASSIARGTYNEQFF. CDR3 coding DNA: TGTGCCAGTAGTATAGCCAGGGGGACCTACAATGAGCAGTTCTTC.

The rearrangement uses TRBV7-9 and TRBJ2-7; possible D gene TRBD1, 5 bases. CDR3 length equals 13 residues. Germline CDR1 is SEHNR and CDR2 is FQNEAQ (reference sequence). Trimming left V 8 bases short and J 0 bases short, with 11 bases between. CDR3 region: CASGRQSSYEQYF. Written as DNA, the CDR3 is TGTGCCAGCGGCCGACAGAGCTCCTACGAGCAGTACTTC.